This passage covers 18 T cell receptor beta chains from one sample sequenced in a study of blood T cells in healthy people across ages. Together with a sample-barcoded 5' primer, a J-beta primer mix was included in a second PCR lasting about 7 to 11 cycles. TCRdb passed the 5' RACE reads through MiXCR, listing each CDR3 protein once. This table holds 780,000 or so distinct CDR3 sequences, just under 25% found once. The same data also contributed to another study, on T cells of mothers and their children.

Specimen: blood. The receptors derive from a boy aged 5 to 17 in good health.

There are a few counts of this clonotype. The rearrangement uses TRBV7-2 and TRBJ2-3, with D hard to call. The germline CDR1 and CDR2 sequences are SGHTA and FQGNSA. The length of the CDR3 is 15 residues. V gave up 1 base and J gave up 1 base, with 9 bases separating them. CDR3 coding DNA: TGTGCCAGCAGCTTAGAAGGCTTCCGCACAGATACGCAGTATTTT. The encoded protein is CASSLEGFRTDTQYF. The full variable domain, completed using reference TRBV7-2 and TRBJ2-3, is GAGVSQSPSNKVTEKGKDVELRCDPISGHTALYWYRQSLGQGLEFLIYFQGNSAPDKSGLPSDRFSAERTGGSVSTLTIQRTQQEDSAVYLCASSLEGFRTDTQYFGPGTRLTVL.

CDR3 in amino acids: CASSPQGVGNEQFF. CDR3 sequence (DNA): TGTGCCAGCTCACCACAGGGGGTGGGCAATGAGCAGTTCTTC. J is TRBJ2-1 and V is TRBV18; maybe TRBD1 (6 bases). CDR3 length equals 14 residues. The V and J ends lost 1 base and 6 bases respectively, with 10 bases between them. CDR1 and CDR2 (germline): KGHSH, LQKENI.

The DNA for the CDR3 is TGTGCCAGCAGCGACAGGGGGCGAGACACCATATATTTT. Translation: CASSDRGRDTIYF. The V and J genes are TRBV9 and TRBJ1-3; 9 nucleotides agree with TRBD1. V lost 3 bases to trimming and J lost 8 bases; unmatched junction nucleotides: 3. The CDR3 totals 13 residues. Germline V CDR1 and CDR2: SGDLS, YYNGEE.

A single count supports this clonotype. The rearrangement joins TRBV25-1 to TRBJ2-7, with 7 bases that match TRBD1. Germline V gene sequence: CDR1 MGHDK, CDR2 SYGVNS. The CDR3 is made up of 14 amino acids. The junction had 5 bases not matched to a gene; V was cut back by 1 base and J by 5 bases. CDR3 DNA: TGTGCCAGCAGTGAATGGATAGGGGGCGACGAGCAGTACTTC. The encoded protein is CASSEWIGGDEQYF.

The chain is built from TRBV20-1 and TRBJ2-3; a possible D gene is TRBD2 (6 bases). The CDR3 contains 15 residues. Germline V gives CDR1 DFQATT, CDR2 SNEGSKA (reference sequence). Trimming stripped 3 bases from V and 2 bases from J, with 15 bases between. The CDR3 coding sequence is TGCAGTGCTAGCCCACTAGCTGCTATCACAGATACGCAGTATTTT. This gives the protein CSASPLAAITDTQYF.

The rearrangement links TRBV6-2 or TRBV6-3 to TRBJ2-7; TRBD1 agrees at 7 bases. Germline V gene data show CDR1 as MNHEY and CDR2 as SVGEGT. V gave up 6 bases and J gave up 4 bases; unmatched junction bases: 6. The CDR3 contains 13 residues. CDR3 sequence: CASSTDREYEQYF. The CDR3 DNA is TGTGCCAGCAGCACTGACAGGGAGTACGAGCAGTACTTC.

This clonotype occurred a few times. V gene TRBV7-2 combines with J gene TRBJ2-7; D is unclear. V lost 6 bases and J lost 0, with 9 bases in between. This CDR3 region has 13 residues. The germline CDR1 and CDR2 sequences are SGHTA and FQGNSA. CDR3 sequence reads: CASSLIPSYEQYF. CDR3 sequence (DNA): TGTGCCAGCAGTTTAATACCCTCCTACGAGCAGTACTTC.

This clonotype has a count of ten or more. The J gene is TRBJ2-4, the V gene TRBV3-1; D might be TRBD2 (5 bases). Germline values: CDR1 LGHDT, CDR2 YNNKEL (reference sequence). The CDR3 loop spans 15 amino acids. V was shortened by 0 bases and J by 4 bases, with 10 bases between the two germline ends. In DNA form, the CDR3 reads TGTGCCAGCAGCCAAGAGGGAGTAAGGAAAAACATTCAGTACTTC. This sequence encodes CASSQEGVRKNIQYF.

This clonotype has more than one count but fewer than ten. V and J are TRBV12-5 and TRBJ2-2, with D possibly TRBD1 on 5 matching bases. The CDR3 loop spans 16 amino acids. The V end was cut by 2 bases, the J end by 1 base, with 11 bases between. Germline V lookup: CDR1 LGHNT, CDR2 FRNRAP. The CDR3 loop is CASGLLPDRNTGELFF. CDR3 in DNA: TGTGCTAGTGGTTTGCTCCCCGACAGGAACACCGGGGAGCTGTTTTTT.

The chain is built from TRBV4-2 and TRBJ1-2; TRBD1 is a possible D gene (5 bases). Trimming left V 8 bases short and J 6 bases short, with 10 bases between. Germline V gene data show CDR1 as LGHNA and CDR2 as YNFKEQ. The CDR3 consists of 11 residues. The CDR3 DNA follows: TGTGCCAGCCGCTTAGGGGATGGCTACACCTTC. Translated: CASRLGDGYTF.

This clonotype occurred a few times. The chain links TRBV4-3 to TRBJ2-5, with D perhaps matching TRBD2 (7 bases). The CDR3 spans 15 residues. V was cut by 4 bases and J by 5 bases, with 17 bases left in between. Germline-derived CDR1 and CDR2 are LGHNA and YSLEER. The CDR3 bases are TGCGCCAGCAGCCCAATACGGGGGGCGGGGGAGACCCAGTACTTC. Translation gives CASSPIRGAGETQYF.

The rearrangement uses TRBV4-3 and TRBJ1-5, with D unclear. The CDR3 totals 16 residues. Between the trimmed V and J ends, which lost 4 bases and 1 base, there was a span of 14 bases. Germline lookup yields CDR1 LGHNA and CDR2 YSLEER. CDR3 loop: CASSLVWARSNQPQHF. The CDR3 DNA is TGCGCCAGCAGCCTGGTGTGGGCACGAAGCAATCAGCCCCAGCATTTT.

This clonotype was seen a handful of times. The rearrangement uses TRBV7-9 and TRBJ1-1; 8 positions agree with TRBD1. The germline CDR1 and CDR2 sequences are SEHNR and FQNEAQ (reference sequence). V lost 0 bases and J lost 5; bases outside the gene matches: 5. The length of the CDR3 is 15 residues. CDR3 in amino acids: CASSLAQGARTEAFF. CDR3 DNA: TGTGCCAGCAGCTTAGCGCAGGGGGCTAGGACTGAAGCTTTCTTT.

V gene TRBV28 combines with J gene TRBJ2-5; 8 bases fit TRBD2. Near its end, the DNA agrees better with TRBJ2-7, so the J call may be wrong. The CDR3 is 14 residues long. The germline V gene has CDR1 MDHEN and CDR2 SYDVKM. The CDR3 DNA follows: TGTGCCAGCGGGTACACTAGCGGCTCCTACGAGCAGTACTTC. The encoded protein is CASGYTSGSYEQYF.

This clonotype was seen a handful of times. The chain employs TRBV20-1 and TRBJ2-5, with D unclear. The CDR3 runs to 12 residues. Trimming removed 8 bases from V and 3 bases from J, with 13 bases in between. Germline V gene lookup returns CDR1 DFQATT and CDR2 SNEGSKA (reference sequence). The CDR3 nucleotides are TGCAGTTCCCTAGGTGGAGAAGAGACCCAGTACTTC. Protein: CSSLGGEETQYF.

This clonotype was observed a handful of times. The CDR3 DNA sequence: TGTGCCAGCACCCAGATCGCGTATAACCAAGAGACCCAGTACTTC. Translated, it gives CASTQIAYNQETQYF. The chain employs TRBV5-6 and TRBJ2-5; no firm D call. Germline loops: CDR1 SGHDT, CDR2 YYEEEE. The CDR3 is 15 amino acids. The V end lost 6 bases, the J end lost 0 bases, and 15 bases lay between the germline ends. Looking up the rest from reference TRBV5-6 and TRBJ2-5 gives the full variable domain: DAGVTQSPTHLIKTRGQQVTLRCSPKSGHDTVSWYQQALGQGPQFIFQYYEEEERQRGNFPDRFSGHQFPNYSSELNVNALLLGDSALYLCASTQIAYNQETQYFGPGTRLLVL.

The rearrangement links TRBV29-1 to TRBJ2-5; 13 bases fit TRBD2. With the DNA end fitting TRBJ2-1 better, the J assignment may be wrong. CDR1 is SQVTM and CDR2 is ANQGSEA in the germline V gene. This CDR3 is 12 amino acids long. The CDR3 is CSGTSGSIEQFF. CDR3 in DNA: TGCAGCGGGACTAGCGGGAGTATTGAGCAGTTCTTC.

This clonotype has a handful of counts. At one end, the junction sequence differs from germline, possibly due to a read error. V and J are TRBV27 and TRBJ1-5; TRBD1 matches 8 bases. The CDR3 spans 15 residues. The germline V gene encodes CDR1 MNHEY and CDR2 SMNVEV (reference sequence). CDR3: CATRTGWGSDQPQHF. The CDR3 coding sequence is TGTGCCACCAGGACAGGGTGGGGTAGCGATCAGCCCCAGCATTTT.